Following are 16 T cell receptor beta chains from one sample sequenced in a study of T-cell memory formation after mild COVID-19. TCRdb passed the 5' RACE reads through MiXCR, listing each CDR3 protein once. The data hold about 560,000 distinct CDR3 sequences, with roughly 22% observed a single time. Input material: PBMCs or a T cell subset sorted from them (not recorded which). These receptors all come from an adult woman who had mild COVID-19 (a few samples of this study predate the infection). Cell type and time point are not known.

This clonotype was counted between two and nine times. This chain links TRBV7-2 with TRBJ2-7; a weak D match, TRBD2 (5 bases). Germline CDR1 is SGHTA and CDR2 is FQGNSA. V was clipped by 0 bases and J by 6 bases, with 9 bases between them. The CDR3 runs 13 residues. The CDR3 loop reads CASSLAGVIEQYF. CDR3 nucleotide sequence: TGTGCCAGCAGCTTAGCGGGAGTCATCGAGCAGTACTTC.

This chain uses TRBV20-1 with TRBJ1-1; the D is unclear. The V end lost 1 base, the J end lost 1 base, and 7 bases lay between the germline ends. Germline CDR1 and CDR2: DFQATT and SNEGSKA (reference sequence). The CDR3 contains 13 residues. The CDR3 spells CSARGAANTEAFF. The CDR3 DNA follows: TGCAGTGCTAGAGGGGCCGCGAACACTGAAGCTTTCTTT.

The sample holds many counts of this clonotype. The junction departs from germline at one end; a sequencing error may be responsible. The rearrangement uses TRBV2 and TRBJ1-1, with D hard to call. The germline gives CDR1 SNHLY, CDR2 FYNNEI. This CDR3 is built from 13 residues. The CDR3 nucleotides read TGCGCCAGCAGCCGGGATGGGAACACTGAAGCTTTCTTT. This translates into CASSRDGNTEAFF.

The genes are TRBV6-5 and TRBJ2-3; D might be TRBD1 or TRBD2, each matching 6 bases. Germline V gene sequence: CDR1 MNHEY, CDR2 SVGAGI. The V gene lost 4 bases and the J gene lost 7 bases, with 15 bases spanning the gap. The CDR3 runs to 14 residues. The CDR3 coding sequence is TGTGCCAGCAGTTCAATAGGGGGGCATAATACGCAGTATTTT. This sequence encodes CASSSIGGHNTQYF.

The V gene is TRBV3-1, the J gene TRBJ1-1, with 7 positions matching TRBD1. Germline V CDR1 and CDR2: LGHDT, YNNKEL (reference sequence). The CDR3 length is 15 residues. The junction had 8 bases not matched to a gene; V was cut back by 6 bases and J by 1 base. In nucleotides, the CDR3 is TGTGCCAGCAGTCAGCACGGGACAGAGAACACTGAAGCTTTCTTT. Its translation is CASSQHGTENTEAFF. Full variable domain (remainder filled in from reference TRBV3-1 and TRBJ1-1): DTAVSQTPKYLVTQMGNDKSIKCEQNLGHDTMYWYKQDSKKFLKIMFSYNNKELIINETVPNRFSPKSPDKAHLNLHINSLELGDSAVYFCASSQHGTENTEAFFGQGTRLTVV.

In its sample, this clonotype was seen a few times. The rearrangement uses TRBV6-4 and TRBJ2-7, with a weak D call TRBD2 (6 bases). The CDR3 extends over 15 amino acids. Trimming shortened V by 7 bases and J by 0 bases, and 16 bases separated the two germline ends. Per germline, CDR1 MRHNA and CDR2 SNTAGT. In DNA, the CDR3 is TGTGCCAGCAAGGTTGGCGGGGTGGGCTCCTACGAGCAGTACTTC. Translated: CASKVGGVGSYEQYF.

This clonotype turned up a few times. This rearrangement joins TRBV5-1 to TRBJ2-2; D gene ambiguous. The ends were cut back, 1 base at V and 3 bases at J, with 7 bases in the middle. CDR3 length equals 14 residues. CDR1 is SGHRS, CDR2 YFSETQ, per germline. The CDR3 loop is CASSLREYTGELFF. CDR3 coding DNA: TGCGCCAGCAGCTTGAGGGAATACACCGGGGAGCTGTTTTTT. The full variable domain, with the rest looked up from reference TRBV5-1 and TRBJ2-2, is KAGVTQTPRYLIKTRGQQVTLSCSPISGHRSVSWYQQTPGQGLQFLFEYFSETQRNKGNFPGRFSGRQFSNSRSEMNVSTLELGDSALYLCASSLREYTGELFFGEGSRLTVL.

This chain joins TRBV11-2 and TRBJ2-1, with 11 positions matching TRBD2. CDR3 length: 16 residues. CDR1 and CDR2 from the germline V gene are SGHAT and FQNNGV. With V trimmed by 4 bases and J by 7 bases, 9 bases remained unmatched. CDR3 protein: CASSSLTSGTGNEQFF. For the CDR3, the DNA is TGTGCCAGCAGCTCCCTGACTAGCGGGACCGGGAATGAGCAGTTCTTC.

This clonotype was counted only a few times. V and J are TRBV18 and TRBJ1-3, with 8 bases aligning to TRBD1. The CDR3 is made up of 16 amino acids. The V segment lost 2 bases and the J segment 4 bases; nucleotides outside the gene matches: 7. Germline V gene data show CDR1 as KGHSH and CDR2 as LQKENI. This CDR3 is CASSPVGQGRGNTIYF. The DNA for the CDR3 is TGTGCCAGCTCACCAGTCGGACAGGGTCGCGGAAACACCATATATTTT.

The V and J genes are TRBV7-6 and TRBJ2-5; D is undetermined. This CDR3 contains 16 residues. The germline gives CDR1 SGHVS, CDR2 FNYEAQ. Trimming removed 0 bases from V and 5 bases from J, with 16 bases in between. Here the CDR3 reads CASSLARSFPVETQYF. The CDR3 DNA reads as TGTGCCAGCAGCTTAGCGCGGTCTTTTCCGGTGGAGACCCAGTACTTC.

This rearrangement joins TRBV5-6 to TRBJ2-5, with a weak D call TRBD2 (5 bases). V was pared by 0 bases and J by 4 bases, with 19 bases between. The CDR3 has 17 amino acids. CDR1 and CDR2 from the germline V gene are SGHDT and YYEEEE. CDR3 sequence (DNA): TGTGCCAGCAGCTTGGGTGGCCCGAAACCCGCGGGAGAGACCCAGTACTTC. As protein: CASSLGGPKPAGETQYF.

This clonotype was recorded only once. The chain has TRBV5-1 and TRBJ2-1; D gene unclear. The CDR3 totals 14 residues. Trimming removed 0 bases at V and 8 bases at J, with 12 bases between. The germline gives CDR1 SGHRS, CDR2 YFSETQ. The CDR3 DNA reads TGCGCCAGCAGCTTGGACCCGAGCCGAGATGAGCAGTTCTTC. Protein product: CASSLDPSRDEQFF.

This clonotype was recorded a few times. The chain couples TRBV12-3 or TRBV12-4 to TRBJ1-2; 9 bases line up with TRBD1. CDR3 length: 15 residues. V lost 5 bases, J lost 2 bases, and 6 bases stayed unmatched. CDR3 protein: CASSIKGQGNYGYTF. In nucleotides, the CDR3 is TGTGCCAGCAGTATCAAAGGACAGGGGAACTATGGCTACACCTTC.

J is TRBJ2-5 and V is TRBV5-1, with 13 bases aligning to TRBD2. The CDR3 is 17 residues long. The V and J ends lost 4 bases and 4 bases, in that order; junction bases with no gene match: 10. The germline V gene has CDR1 SGHRS and CDR2 YFSETQ. The CDR3 DNA reads TGCGCCAGCAGCCGGGCCGGACTAGCGGGGGCTGGAGAGACCCAGTACTTC. This gives the protein CASSRAGLAGAGETQYF.

This clonotype was seen a handful of times. This sequence joins TRBV6-1 and TRBJ2-6; D gene uncertain. Germline V CDR1 and CDR2: MNHNS, SASEGT. V lost 7 bases and J lost 0, with 10 bases in between. The CDR3 is 15 residues long. CDR3 protein: CASIRSSSGANVLTF. The CDR3 nucleotides are TGTGCCAGCATACGGAGCAGCTCTGGGGCCAACGTCCTGACTTTC.

This clonotype was seen a few times. This sequence joins TRBV2 and TRBJ1-4; D may be TRBD1 (5 bases). The CDR3 is 14 residues long. V lost 6 bases and J lost 8, with 16 bases in between. CDR1 SNHLY and CDR2 FYNNEI come from the germline V gene. The CDR3 coding sequence is TGTGCCAGCAGGCCGAGAGGTGGACAAGAAAAACTGTTTTTT. It encodes CASRPRGGQEKLFF. Together with reference TRBV2 and TRBJ1-4, the CDR3 gives the full variable domain: EPEVTQTPSHQVTQMGQEVILRCVPISNHLYFYWYRQILGQKVEFLVSFYNNEISEKSEIFDDQFSVERPDGSNFTLKIRSTKLEDSAMYFCASRPRGGQEKLFFGSGTQLSVL.